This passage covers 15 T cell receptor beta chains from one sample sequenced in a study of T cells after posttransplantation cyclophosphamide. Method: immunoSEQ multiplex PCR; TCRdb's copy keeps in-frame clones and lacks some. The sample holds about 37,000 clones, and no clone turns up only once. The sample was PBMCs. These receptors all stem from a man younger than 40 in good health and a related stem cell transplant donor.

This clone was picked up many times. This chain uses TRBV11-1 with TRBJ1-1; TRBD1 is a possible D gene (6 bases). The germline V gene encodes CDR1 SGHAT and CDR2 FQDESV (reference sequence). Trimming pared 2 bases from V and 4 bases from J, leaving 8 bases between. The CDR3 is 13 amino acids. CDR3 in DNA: TGTGCCAGCAGCTTAAAAGGGGGCACTGAAGCTTTCTTT. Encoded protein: CASSLKGGTEAFF.

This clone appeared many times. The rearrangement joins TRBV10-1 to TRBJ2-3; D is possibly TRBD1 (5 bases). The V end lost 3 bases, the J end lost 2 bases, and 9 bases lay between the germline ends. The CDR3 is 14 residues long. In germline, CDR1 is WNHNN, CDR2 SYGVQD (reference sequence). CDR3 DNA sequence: TGCGCCAGCAGTGAAACAGGAACCACAGATACGCAGTATTTT. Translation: CASSETGTTDTQYF.

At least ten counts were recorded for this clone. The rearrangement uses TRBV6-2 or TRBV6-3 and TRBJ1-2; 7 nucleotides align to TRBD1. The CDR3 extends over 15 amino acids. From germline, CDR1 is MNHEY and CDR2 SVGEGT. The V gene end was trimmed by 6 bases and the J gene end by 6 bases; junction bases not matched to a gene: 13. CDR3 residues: CASSRDPTGIDGYTF. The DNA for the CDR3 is TGTGCCAGCAGCCGAGACCCGACAGGGATTGATGGCTACACCTTC.

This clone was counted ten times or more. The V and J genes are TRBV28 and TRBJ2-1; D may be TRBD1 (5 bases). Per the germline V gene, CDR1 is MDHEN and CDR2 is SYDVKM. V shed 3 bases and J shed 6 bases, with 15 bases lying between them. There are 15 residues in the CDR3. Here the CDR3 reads CASSFWQGEGNEQFF. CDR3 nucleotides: TGTGCCAGCAGTTTTTGGCAGGGTGAAGGCAATGAGCAGTTCTTC.

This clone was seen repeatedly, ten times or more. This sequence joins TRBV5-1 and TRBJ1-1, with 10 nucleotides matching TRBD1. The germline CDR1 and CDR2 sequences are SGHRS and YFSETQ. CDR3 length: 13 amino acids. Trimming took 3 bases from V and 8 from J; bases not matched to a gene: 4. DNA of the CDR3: TGCGCCAGCAGCTCGGGACAGGGGACAGAAGCTTTCTTT. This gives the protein CASSSGQGTEAFF.

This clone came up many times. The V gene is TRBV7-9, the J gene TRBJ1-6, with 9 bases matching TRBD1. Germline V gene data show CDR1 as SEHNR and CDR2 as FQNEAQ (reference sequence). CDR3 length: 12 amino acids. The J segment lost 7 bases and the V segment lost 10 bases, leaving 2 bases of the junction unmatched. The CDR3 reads CATGQGNSPLHF. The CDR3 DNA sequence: TGTGCCACGGGACAGGGAAATTCACCCCTCCACTTT.

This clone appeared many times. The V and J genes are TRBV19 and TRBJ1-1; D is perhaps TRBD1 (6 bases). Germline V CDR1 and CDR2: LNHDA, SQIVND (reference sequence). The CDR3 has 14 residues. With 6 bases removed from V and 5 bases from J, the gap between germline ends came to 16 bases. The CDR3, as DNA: TGTGCCAGTAGGCCACAGGGTACGGGTACTGAAGCTTTCTTT. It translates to CASRPQGTGTEAFF.

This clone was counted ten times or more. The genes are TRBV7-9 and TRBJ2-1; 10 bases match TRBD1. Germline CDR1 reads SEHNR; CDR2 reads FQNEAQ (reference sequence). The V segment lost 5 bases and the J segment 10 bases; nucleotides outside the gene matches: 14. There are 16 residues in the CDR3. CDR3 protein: CASSHSPGTGVGEQFF. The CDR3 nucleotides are TGTGCCAGCAGCCACAGTCCCGGGACAGGGGTAGGGGAGCAGTTCTTC.

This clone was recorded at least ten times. As DNA, the CDR3 is TGTGCCAGCAGCCCCGCAGGGCGCGTCTACAATGAGCAGTTCTTC. Protein product: CASSPAGRVYNEQFF. J is TRBJ2-1 and V is TRBV6-2 or TRBV6-3; D possibly corresponds to TRBD1 (5 bases). CDR1 and CDR2 (germline): MNHEY, SVGEGT. V was clipped by 6 bases and J by 3 bases, with 15 bases between them. The length of the CDR3 is 15 residues.

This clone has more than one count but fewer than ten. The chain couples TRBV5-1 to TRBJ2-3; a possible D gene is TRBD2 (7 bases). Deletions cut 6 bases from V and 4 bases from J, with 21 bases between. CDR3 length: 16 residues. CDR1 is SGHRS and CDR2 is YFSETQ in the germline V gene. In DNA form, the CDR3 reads TGCGCCAGCACCCTCTCGATAGGCGGGGGCGCAGATACGCAGTATTTT. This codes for CASTLSIGGGADTQYF.

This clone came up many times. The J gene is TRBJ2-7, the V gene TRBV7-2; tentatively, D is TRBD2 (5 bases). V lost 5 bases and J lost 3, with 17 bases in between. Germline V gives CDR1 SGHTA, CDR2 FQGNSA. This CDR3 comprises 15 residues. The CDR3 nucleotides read TGTGCCAGCAGCCTCGCGGCAGGTGACTACTACGAGCAGTACTTC. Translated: CASSLAAGDYYEQYF. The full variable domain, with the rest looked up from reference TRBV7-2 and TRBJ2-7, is GAGVSQSPSNKVTEKGKDVELRCDPISGHTALYWYRQSLGQGLEFLIYFQGNSAPDKSGLPSDRFSAERTGGSVSTLTIQRTQQEDSAVYLCASSLAAGDYYEQYFGPGTRLTVT.

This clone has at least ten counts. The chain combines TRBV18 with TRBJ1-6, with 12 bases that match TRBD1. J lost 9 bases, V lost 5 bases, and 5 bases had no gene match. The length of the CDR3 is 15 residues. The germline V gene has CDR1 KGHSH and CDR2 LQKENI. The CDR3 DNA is TGTGCCAGCTCAACCGGGACAGGGGGCACTTCACCCCTCCACTTT. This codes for CASSTGTGGTSPLHF.

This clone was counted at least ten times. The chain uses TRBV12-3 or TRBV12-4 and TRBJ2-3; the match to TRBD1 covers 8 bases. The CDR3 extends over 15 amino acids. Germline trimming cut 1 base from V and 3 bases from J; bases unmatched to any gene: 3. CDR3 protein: CASSLGDRQTDTQYF. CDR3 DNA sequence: TGTGCCAGCAGTTTAGGGGACAGGCAAACAGATACGCAGTATTTT.

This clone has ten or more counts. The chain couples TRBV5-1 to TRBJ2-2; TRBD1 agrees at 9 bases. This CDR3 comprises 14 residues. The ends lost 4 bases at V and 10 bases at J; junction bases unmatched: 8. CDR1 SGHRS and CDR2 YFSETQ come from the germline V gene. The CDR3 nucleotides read TGCGCCAGCAGCGTGGGACAGGGTAAGACGGAGCTGTTTTTT. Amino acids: CASSVGQGKTELFF.

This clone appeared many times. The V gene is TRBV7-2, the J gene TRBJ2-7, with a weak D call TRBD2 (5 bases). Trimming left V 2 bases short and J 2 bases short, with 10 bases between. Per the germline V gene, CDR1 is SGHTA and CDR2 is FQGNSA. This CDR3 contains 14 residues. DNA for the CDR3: TGTGCCAGCAGCTTAATGAGGGTTCCCTACGAGCAGTACTTC. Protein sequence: CASSLMRVPYEQYF.